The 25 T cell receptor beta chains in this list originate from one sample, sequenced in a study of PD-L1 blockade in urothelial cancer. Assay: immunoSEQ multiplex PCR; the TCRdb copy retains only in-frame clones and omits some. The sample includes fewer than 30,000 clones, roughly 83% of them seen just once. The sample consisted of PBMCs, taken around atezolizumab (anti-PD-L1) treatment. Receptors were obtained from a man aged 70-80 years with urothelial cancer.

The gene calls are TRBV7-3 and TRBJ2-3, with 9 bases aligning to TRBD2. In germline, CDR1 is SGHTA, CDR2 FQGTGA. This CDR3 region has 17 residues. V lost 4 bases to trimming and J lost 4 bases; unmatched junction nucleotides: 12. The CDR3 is CASSSLAGRGAADTQYF. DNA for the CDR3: TGTGCCAGCAGCTCCCTAGCGGGACGAGGGGCGGCAGATACGCAGTATTTT.

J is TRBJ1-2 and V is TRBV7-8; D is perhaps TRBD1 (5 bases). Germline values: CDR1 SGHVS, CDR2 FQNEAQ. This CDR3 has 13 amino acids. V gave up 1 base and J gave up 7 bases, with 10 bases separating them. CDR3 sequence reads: CASSLGGGGGYTF. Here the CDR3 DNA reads TGTGCCAGCAGCTTAGGGGGCGGCGGTGGCTACACCTTC.

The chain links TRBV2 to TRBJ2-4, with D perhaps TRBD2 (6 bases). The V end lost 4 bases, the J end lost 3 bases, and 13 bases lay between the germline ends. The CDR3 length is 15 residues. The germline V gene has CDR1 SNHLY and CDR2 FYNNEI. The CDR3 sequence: CASSGGLPGKNIQYF. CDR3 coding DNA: TGTGCCAGCAGTGGGGGACTTCCGGGCAAAAACATTCAGTACTTC.

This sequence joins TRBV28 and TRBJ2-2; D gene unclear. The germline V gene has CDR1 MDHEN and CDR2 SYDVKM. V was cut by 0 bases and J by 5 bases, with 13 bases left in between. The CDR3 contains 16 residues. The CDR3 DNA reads TGTGCCAGCAGTTTATGGAGTAGCCCGTGGACCGGGGAGCTGTTTTTT. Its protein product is CASSLWSSPWTGELFF. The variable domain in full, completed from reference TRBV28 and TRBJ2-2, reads DVKVTQSSRYLVKRTGEKVFLECVQDMDHENMFWYRQDPGLGLRLIYFSYDVKMKEKGDIPEGYSVSREKKERFSLILESASTNQTSMYLCASSLWSSPWTGELFFGEGSRLTVL.

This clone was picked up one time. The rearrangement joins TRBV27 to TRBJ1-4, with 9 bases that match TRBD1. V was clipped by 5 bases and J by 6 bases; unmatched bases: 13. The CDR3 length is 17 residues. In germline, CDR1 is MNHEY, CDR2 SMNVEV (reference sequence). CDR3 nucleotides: TGTGCCAGCAGTCCGGGACAGGGAAGAAAGTCAGATGAAAAACTGTTTTTT. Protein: CASSPGQGRKSDEKLFF.

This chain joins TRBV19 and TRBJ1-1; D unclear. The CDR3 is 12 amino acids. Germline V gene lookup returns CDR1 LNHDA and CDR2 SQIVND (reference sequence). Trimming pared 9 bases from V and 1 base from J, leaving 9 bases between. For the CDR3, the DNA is TGTGCCAGCCACCGGTGGAACACTGAAGCTTTCTTT. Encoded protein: CASHRWNTEAFF. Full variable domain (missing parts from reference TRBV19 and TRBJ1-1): DGGITQSPKYLFRKEGQNVTLSCEQNLNHDAMYWYRQDPGQGLRLIYYSQIVNDFQKGDIAEGYSVSREKKESFPLTVTSAQKNPTAFYLCASHRWNTEAFFGQGTRLTVV.

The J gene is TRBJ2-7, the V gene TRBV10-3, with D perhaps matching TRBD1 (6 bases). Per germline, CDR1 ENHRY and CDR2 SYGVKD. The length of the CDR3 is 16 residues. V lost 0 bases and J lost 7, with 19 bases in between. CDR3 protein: CAISESQGEGVGEQYF. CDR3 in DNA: TGTGCCATCAGTGAGTCCCAGGGAGAGGGGGTTGGGGAGCAGTACTTC.

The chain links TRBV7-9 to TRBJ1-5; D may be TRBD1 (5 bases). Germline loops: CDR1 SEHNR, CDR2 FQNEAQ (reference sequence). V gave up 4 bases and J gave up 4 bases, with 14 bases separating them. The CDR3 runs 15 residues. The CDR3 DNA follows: TGTGCCAGCAGCTCAGGGTCCGCAGGGAATCAGCCCCAGCATTTT. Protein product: CASSSGSAGNQPQHF.

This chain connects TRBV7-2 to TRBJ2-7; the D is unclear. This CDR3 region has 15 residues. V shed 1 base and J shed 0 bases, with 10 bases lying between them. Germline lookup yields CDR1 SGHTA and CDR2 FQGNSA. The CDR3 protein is CASSLGGASSYEQYF. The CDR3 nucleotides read TGTGCCAGCAGCTTAGGAGGAGCTAGCTCCTACGAGCAGTACTTC.

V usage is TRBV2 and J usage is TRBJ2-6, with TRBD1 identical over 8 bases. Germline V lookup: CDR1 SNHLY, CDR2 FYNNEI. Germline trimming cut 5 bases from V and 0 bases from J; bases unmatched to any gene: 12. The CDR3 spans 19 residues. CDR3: CASSFIPGQGLSGANVLTF. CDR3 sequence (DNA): TGTGCCAGCAGTTTCATCCCCGGACAGGGCCTCTCTGGGGCCAACGTCCTGACTTTC.

The CDR3: CAISESRGTTGSNYGYTF. The DNA for the CDR3 is TGTGCCATCAGTGAGTCCCGCGGGACCACAGGATCTAACTATGGCTACACCTTC. This rearrangement joins TRBV10-3 to TRBJ1-2; weak D call: TRBD1 (5 bases). Germline CDR1 and CDR2: ENHRY and SYGVKD. The CDR3 is 18 residues long. V lost 0 bases and J 0 bases, leaving 17 bases between the germline ends.

The CDR3 region is CASSPRRGMNTEAFF. The CDR3 coding sequence is TGTGCCAGCAGCCCCCGGCGGGGTATGAACACTGAAGCTTTCTTT. The V gene is TRBV7-8, the J gene TRBJ1-1; D uncertain. The V gene lost 5 bases and the J gene lost 0 bases, with 13 bases spanning the gap. Germline V gene data show CDR1 as SGHVS and CDR2 as FQNEAQ. The CDR3 totals 15 residues.

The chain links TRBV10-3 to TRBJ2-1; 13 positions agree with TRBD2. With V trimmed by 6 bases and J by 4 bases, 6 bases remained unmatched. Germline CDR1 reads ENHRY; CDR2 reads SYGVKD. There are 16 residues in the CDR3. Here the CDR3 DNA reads TGTGCCATCAGGCCCGGGACTAGCGGGATGTACAATGAGCAGTTCTTC. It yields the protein CAIRPGTSGMYNEQFF.

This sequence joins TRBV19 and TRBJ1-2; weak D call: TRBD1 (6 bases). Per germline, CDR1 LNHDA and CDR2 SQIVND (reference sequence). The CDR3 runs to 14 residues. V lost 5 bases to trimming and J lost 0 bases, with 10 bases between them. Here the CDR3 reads CASSRQATNYGYTF. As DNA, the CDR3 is TGTGCCAGTAGTCGACAGGCAACTAACTATGGCTACACCTTC.

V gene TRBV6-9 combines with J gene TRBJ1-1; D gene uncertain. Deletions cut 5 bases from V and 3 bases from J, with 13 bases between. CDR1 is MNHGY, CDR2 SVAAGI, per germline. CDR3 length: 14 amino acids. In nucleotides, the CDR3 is TGTGCCAGCAGTCGGGATAATCGCGACACTGAAGCTTTCTTT. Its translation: CASSRDNRDTEAFF.

As DNA, the CDR3 is TGTGCCAGCAGTTTAGGGACAGAGACTGGAAACACCATATATTTT. Its translation: CASSLGTETGNTIYF. The chain uses TRBV28 and TRBJ1-3; 7 bases map to TRBD1. The CDR3 extends over 15 amino acids. The V gene end was trimmed by 2 bases and the J gene end by 2 bases; junction bases not matched to a gene: 3. Germline CDR1 reads MDHEN; CDR2 reads SYDVKM.

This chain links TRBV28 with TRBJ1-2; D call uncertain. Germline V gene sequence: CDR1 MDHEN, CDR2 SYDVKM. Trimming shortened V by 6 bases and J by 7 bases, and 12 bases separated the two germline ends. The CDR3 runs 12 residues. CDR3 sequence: CASSQAPPGYTF. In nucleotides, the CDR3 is TGTGCCAGCAGCCAGGCCCCCCCTGGCTACACCTTC.

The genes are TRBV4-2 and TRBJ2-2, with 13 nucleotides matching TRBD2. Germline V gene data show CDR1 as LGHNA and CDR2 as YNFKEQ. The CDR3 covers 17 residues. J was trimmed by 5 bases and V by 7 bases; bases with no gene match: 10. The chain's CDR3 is CASTDGGLAGVTGELFF. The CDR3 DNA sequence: TGTGCCAGCACCGACGGAGGACTAGCGGGAGTAACCGGGGAGCTGTTTTTT.

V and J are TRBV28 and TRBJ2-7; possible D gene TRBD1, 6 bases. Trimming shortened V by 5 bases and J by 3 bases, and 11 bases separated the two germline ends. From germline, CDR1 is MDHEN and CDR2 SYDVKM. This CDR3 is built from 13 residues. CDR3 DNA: TGTGCCAGCAGTCGACAGGACGGCTACGAGCAGTACTTC. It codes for CASSRQDGYEQYF. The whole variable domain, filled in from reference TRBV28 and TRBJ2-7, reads DVKVTQSSRYLVKRTGEKVFLECVQDMDHENMFWYRQDPGLGLRLIYFSYDVKMKEKGDIPEGYSVSREKKERFSLILESASTNQTSMYLCASSRQDGYEQYFGPGTRLTVT.

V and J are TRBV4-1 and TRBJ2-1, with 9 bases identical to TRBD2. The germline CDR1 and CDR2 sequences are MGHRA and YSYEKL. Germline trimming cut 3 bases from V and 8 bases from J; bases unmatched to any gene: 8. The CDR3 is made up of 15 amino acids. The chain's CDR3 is CASSQESSGNDEQFF. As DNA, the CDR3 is TGCGCCAGCAGCCAGGAGTCTAGCGGGAACGATGAGCAGTTCTTC.

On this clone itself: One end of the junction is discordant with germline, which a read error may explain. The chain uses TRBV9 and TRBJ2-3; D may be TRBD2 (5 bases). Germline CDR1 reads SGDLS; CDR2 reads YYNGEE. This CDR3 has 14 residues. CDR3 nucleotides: TGTGCCAGCAGCGTTGATCCTAGCAGAGATACGCAGTATTTT. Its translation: CASSVDPSRDTQYF.

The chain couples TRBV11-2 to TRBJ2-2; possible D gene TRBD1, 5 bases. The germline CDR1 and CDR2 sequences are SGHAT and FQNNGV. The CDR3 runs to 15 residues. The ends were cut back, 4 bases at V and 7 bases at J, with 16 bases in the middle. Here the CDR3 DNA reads TGTGCCAGCAGCTCATTTAGGGGTACCGGCGGGGAGCTGTTTTTT. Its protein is CASSSFRGTGGELFF.

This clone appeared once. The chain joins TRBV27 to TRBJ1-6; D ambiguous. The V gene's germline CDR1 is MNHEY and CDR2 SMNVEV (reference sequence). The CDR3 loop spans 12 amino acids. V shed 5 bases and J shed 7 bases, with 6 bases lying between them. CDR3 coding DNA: TGTGCCAGCAGTGAACTCAATTCACCCCTCCACTTT. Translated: CASSELNSPLHF.

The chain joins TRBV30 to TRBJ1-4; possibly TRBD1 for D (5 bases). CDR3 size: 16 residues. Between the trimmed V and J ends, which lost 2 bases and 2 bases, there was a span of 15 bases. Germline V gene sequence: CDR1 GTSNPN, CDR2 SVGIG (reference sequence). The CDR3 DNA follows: TGTGCCTGGAGTTCCCTTTGGGGGGGGACTAATGAAAAACTGTTTTTT. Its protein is CAWSSLWGGTNEKLFF. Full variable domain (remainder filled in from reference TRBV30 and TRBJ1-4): SQTIHQWPATLVQPVGSPLSLECTVEGTSNPNLYWYRQAAGRGLQLLFYSVGIGQISSEVPQNLSASRPQDRQFILSSKKLLLSDSGFYLCAWSSLWGGTNEKLFFGSGTQLSVL.

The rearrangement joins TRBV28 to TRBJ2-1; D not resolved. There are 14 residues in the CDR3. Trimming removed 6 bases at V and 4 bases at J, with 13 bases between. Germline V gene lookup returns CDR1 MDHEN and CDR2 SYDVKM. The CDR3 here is CASSQLPGYNEQFF. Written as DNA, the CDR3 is TGTGCCAGCAGCCAACTCCCCGGTTACAATGAGCAGTTCTTC.